The clone carrying this TCR beta chain showed up many times. Its antigen is unknown. A single record per CDR3 protein comes from TCRdb applying MiXCR to the 5' RACE reads. Of 17,000 or so distinct CDR3 sequences listed, about 1.9% are singletons. Either OKT3 anti-CD3 antibody or CD3/CD28 beads expanded T cells from blood mononuclear cells over about three days. The CDR3 has 12 residues. V dropped 3 bases and J dropped 6 bases, with 5 bases sitting between them. Germline lookup yields CDR1 SGHDN and CDR2 FVKESK. The data are from a study of beta chain bispecific antibodies for T cell cancers. Study details: HPB-ALL carried surface TRBV5-5, while Jurkat carried TRBV12-3. Study-wide results and limits: Normal T cells contributed less of the targeted TRBV signal than the leukemia cells did.

J is TRBJ2-2 and V is TRBV14; TRBD1 might be the D (5 bases). The sequencing input was healthy donor T cells cultured with leukemia cells. The clonotype was recovered from a human donor in good health. Some clones in this sample may be carry-over from other donors' samples. CDR3 sequence: CASSHRAGELFF. CDR3 DNA sequence: TGTGCCAGCAGCCACAGGGCCGGGGAGCTGTTTTTT.